The 9 T cell receptor beta chains reported below all come from one sample, sequenced in a study of T cell clonality in common variable immunodeficiency. The method was immunoSEQ multiplex PCR; TCRdb's version includes in-frame clones alone and lacks a portion of them. Singletons are absent from the sample, which has about 47,000 clones. Sequenced: peripheral blood mononuclear cells. The receptors stem from a person aged 18 to 75 in good health.

This clone was counted ten times or more. The CDR3 goes on 3 residues after the read ends, and that part is filled in from the germline J gene. V gene TRBV5-4 combines with J gene TRBJ1-1, with D perhaps matching TRBD1 (6 bases). This CDR3 comprises 14 residues. Trimming took off 3 bases at V and 0 bases at J, with 9 bases between the two ends. The germline V gene encodes CDR1 SGHNT and CDR2 YYREEE (reference sequence). The CDR3 here is CASSWGQLNTEAFF. The CDR3 DNA, read in part, is TGTGCCAGCAGCTGGGGGCAGCTGAACACTGAA.

About this clone: This could be a read error, since a much larger clone is one nucleotide away. Read coverage stops 3 residues before the CDR3 terminus; the germline J gene supplies the remainder. This sequence joins TRBV2 and TRBJ2-5, with D unclear. CDR3 size: 13 residues. Germline CDR1 and CDR2: SNHLY and FYNNEI. Trimming shortened V by 8 bases and J by 1 base, and 11 bases separated the two germline ends. The CDR3 region is CASGWAPQETQYF. Partial CDR3 DNA: TGTGCCAGCGGTTGGGCACCCCAAGAGACC.

This clone was picked up a small number of times. The read ends 3 residues shy of where the CDR3 ends; the end is completed using the germline J gene. The chain carries TRBV19 and TRBJ2-7; 12 nucleotides line up with TRBD1. Germline CDR1 and CDR2: LNHDA and SQIVND (reference sequence). The junction had 5 bases not matched to a gene; V was cut back by 10 bases and J by 4 bases. The CDR3 spans 13 residues. The CDR3 is CATGTGGIYEQYF. The sequenced CDR3 bases are TGTGCCACGGGGACAGGGGGCATTTACGAG.

In this sample, this clone turned up many times. The observed sequence ends 3 residues before the CDR3 terminus, with the missing tail filled in from the germline J gene. This chain links TRBV30 with TRBJ2-3; tentative D call: TRBD1 (5 bases). Looked up from germline, CDR1 is GTSNPN and CDR2 is SVGIG (reference sequence). The CDR3 sequence is 14 residues long. Incomplete CDR3 DNA: TGTGCCTGGAGTATGGGCAGGGTAAGTCAGCCG. As protein: CAWSMGRVSQP. The entire CDR3 protein reads CAWSMGRVSQPQYF.

This clone was counted at least ten times. The CDR3 end lies 3 residues beyond the end of the read and is filled in from the germline J gene. The rearrangement joins TRBV23-1 to TRBJ1-4; a possible D gene is TRBD1 (5 bases). TRBV23-1 is placed among ORFs of uncertain function. This CDR3 contains 16 residues. Trimming shortened V by 1 base and J by 2 bases, and 11 bases separated the two germline ends. CDR3 residues: CASSQLCAGTNEKLFF. The DNA read from the CDR3 is TGCGCCAGCAGTCAATTGTGTGCAGGGACTAATGAAAAA.

This clone occurred many times. The sequenced fragment ends 3 residues before the CDR3 boundary, so the rest is inferred from the germline J gene. The chain is built from TRBV20-1 and TRBJ2-4; weak D call: TRBD1 (5 bases). Germline V gene data show CDR1 as DFQATT and CDR2 as SNEGSKA (reference sequence). This CDR3 comprises 15 residues. The CDR3 DNA, read in part, is TGCAGTGCCCAGCCCCCAGGGTTTGGTTCCTCTGCT. Translated, it gives CSAQPPGFGSSA. The whole CDR3 sequence is CSAQPPGFGSSAQYF.

This clone was recorded many times. The CDR3 extends 3 residues past the end of the read, so its final part is completed from the germline J gene. V and J are TRBV5-1 and TRBJ1-4; weak D call: TRBD1 (6 bases). Per the germline V gene, CDR1 is SGHRS and CDR2 is YFSETQ. The CDR3 has 16 residues. CDR3 protein: CASSLDPTGIKSPLFF. The sequenced part of the CDR3 DNA is TGCGCCAGCAGCCTGGACCCAACAGGGATCAAATCACCA.

This clone was picked up many times. The CDR3 end falls 3 residues outside the read, so it is completed with the germline J gene. The V and J genes are TRBV15 and TRBJ2-3; 10 positions agree with TRBD1. The CDR3 is 16 amino acids. Trimming took 1 base from V and 7 from J; bases not matched to a gene: 8. Germline CDR1 LNHNV, CDR2 YYDKDF (reference sequence). CDR3 DNA (partial): TGTGCCACCAGCAGAGCTAGACAGGGGGCGCAATATACG. Translating gives CATSRARQGAQYT. The CDR3 in full is CATSRARQGAQYTQYF.

Many counts were recorded for this clone. Sequencing ends 3 residues short of the CDR3 end; the germline J gene provides the rest. J is TRBJ1-1 and V is TRBV6-1; 12 nucleotides align to TRBD1. CDR1 and CDR2 (germline): MNHNS, SASEGT. V was pared by 3 bases and J by 5 bases, with 4 bases of the junction left unmatched. This CDR3 has 15 residues. The CDR3 sequence is CASSDRGQGATEAFF. The sequenced CDR3 bases are TGTGCCAGCAGTGACAGGGGACAGGGGGCAACTGAA.